The 25 T cell receptor beta chains reported below all come from one sample, sequenced in a study of blood T cell repertoires in COVID-19. The table came from immunoSEQ multiplex PCR; TCRdb's copy has only in-frame clones and leaves some out. The data show 100,000 to 150,000 clones, around 81% seen once. Specimen: peripheral blood. These receptor sequences come from a man in his forties with active or convalescent COVID-19.

This chain links TRBV11-3 with TRBJ1-1; no definite D call. Germline assignment: CDR1 SGHNT and CDR2 YENEEA. CDR3 length: 13 residues. With 0 bases removed from V and 2 bases from J, the gap between germline ends came to 4 bases. The CDR3 is CASSLEGNTEAFF. The CDR3 coding sequence is TGTGCCAGCAGCTTAGAGGGCAACACTGAAGCTTTCTTT.

The rearrangement uses TRBV5-1 and TRBJ1-1; 7 bases line up with TRBD1. The CDR3 consists of 14 residues. V was clipped by 4 bases and J by 1 base; unmatched bases: 4. Germline V gene data show CDR1 as SGHRS and CDR2 as YFSETQ. CDR3: CASSQGTENTEAFF. The CDR3 DNA follows: TGCGCCAGCAGCCAAGGGACAGAGAACACTGAAGCTTTCTTT.

The rearrangement links TRBV5-1 to TRBJ2-7; 9 positions match TRBD1. CDR1 SGHRS and CDR2 YFSETQ come from the germline V gene. The J segment lost 2 bases and the V segment lost 1 base, leaving 4 bases of the junction unmatched. This CDR3 region has 15 residues. DNA of the CDR3: TGCGCCAGCAGCTTGTACGGGACAGGGACCTACGAGCAGTACTTC. This codes for CASSLYGTGTYEQYF.

Written as DNA, the CDR3 is TGTGCCAGCAGTGATTGGAGGGGTGAGCAGTTCTTC. This sequence encodes CASSDWRGEQFF. The V and J genes are TRBV2 and TRBJ2-1; D is possibly TRBD2 (6 bases). Trimming took off 3 bases at V and 9 bases at J, with 9 bases between the two ends. The CDR3 has 12 amino acids. CDR1 is SNHLY and CDR2 is FYNNEI in the germline V gene. The full variable domain, in which reference TRBV2 and TRBJ2-1 provide the parts outside the CDR3, is EPEVTQTPSHQVTQMGQEVILRCVPISNHLYFYWYRQILGQKVEFLVSFYNNEISEKSEIFDDQFSVERPDGSNFTLKIRSTKLEDSAMYFCASSDWRGEQFFGPGTRLTVL.

This clone has more than one count but fewer than ten. V and J are TRBV20-1 and TRBJ1-1; D gene uncertain. Trimming removed 0 bases at V and 11 bases at J, with 10 bases between. There are 11 residues in the CDR3. Germline V gives CDR1 DFQATT, CDR2 SNEGSKA (reference sequence). DNA of the CDR3: TGCAGTGCTAGAGATGCCGGCGGGGCTTTCTTT. It codes for CSARDAGGAFF.

The CDR3 DNA reads as TGTGCCAGCAGCCGCCCCGGACAGGGCCCTGAAAAACTGTTTTTT. Protein product: CASSRPGQGPEKLFF. V gene TRBV4-2 combines with J gene TRBJ1-4; 8 nucleotides line up with TRBD1. The CDR3 runs 15 residues. CDR1 is LGHNA and CDR2 is YNFKEQ in the germline V gene. V dropped 4 bases and J dropped 7; count of bases not matched to a gene: 8.

This rearrangement joins TRBV24-1 to TRBJ2-3; 8 bases agree with TRBD2. V gave up 5 bases and J gave up 2 bases; unmatched junction bases: 11. CDR1 and CDR2 from the germline V gene are KGHDR and SFDVKD. The CDR3 consists of 17 residues. The CDR3 sequence is CATSAPGERGNTDTQYF. The CDR3 DNA reads TGTGCCACCAGTGCGCCCGGGGAGCGGGGGAACACAGATACGCAGTATTTT.

This rearrangement joins TRBV18 to TRBJ2-2; 8 bases match TRBD1. The J segment lost 4 bases and the V segment lost 4 bases, leaving 8 bases of the junction unmatched. This CDR3 spans 16 amino acids. Germline V gene sequence: CDR1 KGHSH, CDR2 LQKENI. Here the CDR3 reads CASSQPRQGSTGELFF. In nucleotides, the CDR3 is TGTGCCAGCTCACAACCAAGACAGGGGTCCACCGGGGAGCTGTTTTTT. Full variable domain (outside the CDR3, taken from reference TRBV18 and TRBJ2-2): NAGVMQNPRHLVRRRGQEARLRCSPMKGHSHVYWYRQLPEEGLKFMVYLQKENIIDESGMPKERFSAEFPKEGPSILRIQQVVRGDSAAYFCASSQPRQGSTGELFFGEGSRLTVL.

The chain carries TRBV18 and TRBJ2-5; 11 positions match TRBD2. From germline, CDR1 is KGHSH and CDR2 LQKENI. Germline trimming cut 4 bases from V and 2 bases from J; bases unmatched to any gene: 9. The CDR3 length is 17 residues. The chain's CDR3 is CASSLNTLAGAQETQYF. CDR3 DNA: TGTGCCAGCTCACTAAATACACTAGCGGGGGCACAAGAGACCCAGTACTTC.

The chain has TRBV5-1 and TRBJ2-5; 12 bases match TRBD2. CDR1 and CDR2 from the germline V gene are SGHRS and YFSETQ. Germline trimming cut 6 bases from V and 4 bases from J; bases unmatched to any gene: 7. There are 15 residues in the CDR3. The DNA for the CDR3 is TGCGCCAGCACCCGGGGACTAGCGGGTACAGAGACCCAGTACTTC. Amino acids: CASTRGLAGTETQYF.

The chain couples TRBV27 to TRBJ2-2, with 8 bases identical to TRBD1. Germline V gene data show CDR1 as MNHEY and CDR2 as SMNVEV (reference sequence). J gave up 4 bases and V 6 bases, and 4 bases lay outside the gene matches. This CDR3 spans 14 amino acids. CDR3 bases: TGTGCCAGCAGGAGGGACAGGACCACCGGGGAGCTGTTTTTT. Translated: CASRRDRTTGELFF.

The V call is TRBV2, the J call TRBJ1-1; tentative D call: TRBD1 (6 bases). The CDR3 totals 13 residues. Trimming stripped 0 bases from V and 9 bases from J, with 11 bases between. Germline assignment: CDR1 SNHLY and CDR2 FYNNEI. CDR3 sequence: CASSEALGTKAFF. In nucleotides, the CDR3 is TGTGCCAGCAGTGAAGCGCTGGGGACAAAAGCTTTCTTT.

This clone was observed a few times. The V and J genes are TRBV7-9 and TRBJ2-1; D not certain. V lost 1 base and J lost 1, with 5 bases in between. Germline V gene sequence: CDR1 SEHNR, CDR2 FQNEAQ (reference sequence). This CDR3 is 14 amino acids long. CDR3 amino acids: CASSLVSSYNEQFF. The DNA of the CDR3 is TGTGCCAGCAGCTTAGTATCTTCCTACAATGAGCAGTTCTTC.

This chain joins TRBV2 and TRBJ2-5; TRBD1 matches 10 bases. V gave up 2 bases and J gave up 5 bases; unmatched junction bases: 11. The germline V gene has CDR1 SNHLY and CDR2 FYNNEI. The CDR3 extends over 17 amino acids. CDR3 residues: CASSETIRTGGGETQYF. The CDR3 region has the DNA TGTGCCAGCAGTGAAACCATTAGGACAGGGGGAGGTGAGACCCAGTACTTC. Supplemented by reference TRBV2 and TRBJ2-5, the full variable domain reads EPEVTQTPSHQVTQMGQEVILRCVPISNHLYFYWYRQILGQKVEFLVSFYNNEISEKSEIFDDQFSVERPDGSNFTLKIRSTKLEDSAMYFCASSETIRTGGGETQYFGPGTRLLVL.

V and J are TRBV6-6 and TRBJ2-7, with D possibly matching TRBD1 (5 bases). Trimming left V 5 bases short and J 5 bases short, with 10 bases between. The CDR3 is 12 residues long. CDR1 MNHNY and CDR2 SVGAGI come from the germline V gene (reference sequence). The CDR3 nucleotides read TGTGCCAGCAGTCCGGACATGAACGAGCAGTACTTC. Protein: CASSPDMNEQYF.

This clone has only one observation. V gene TRBV5-1 combines with J gene TRBJ2-3, with 7 nucleotides matching TRBD1. CDR3 length equals 16 residues. Germline CDR1 SGHRS, CDR2 YFSETQ. The trim removed 2 bases at V and 2 bases at J, leaving 8 bases unmatched. The CDR3 protein is CASSLEGDRDTDTQYF. CDR3 sequence (DNA): TGCGCCAGCAGCTTAGAGGGCGACAGGGACACAGATACGCAGTATTTT.

The V call is TRBV12-5, the J call TRBJ1-5; possible D gene TRBD1, 6 bases. This CDR3 contains 17 residues. V dropped 3 bases and J dropped 6 bases, with 21 bases sitting between them. Germline V gene lookup returns CDR1 LGHNT and CDR2 FRNRAP. CDR3 coding DNA: TGTGCTAGTGGTTTCACGTTAGGGGGGGCGTCGACTCAGCCCCAGCATTTT. Residues: CASGFTLGGASTQPQHF.

This clone was counted a single time. The chain is built from TRBV7-2 and TRBJ2-5; TRBD2 matches at 8 bases. From germline, CDR1 is SGHTA and CDR2 FQGNSA. This CDR3 is 15 amino acids long. J was trimmed by 4 bases and V by 5 bases; bases with no gene match: 9. CDR3 sequence: CASSPFGGGRETQYF. The CDR3 DNA sequence: TGTGCCAGCAGCCCCTTCGGGGGGGGTAGAGAGACCCAGTACTTC.

The J gene is TRBJ1-2, the V gene TRBV5-3; unclear D gene. TRBV5-3 is designated an ORF whose function remains uncertain. The length of the CDR3 is 14 residues. Trimming left V 9 bases short and J 4 bases short, with 19 bases between. The CDR3 spells CAISVGELGYGYTF. The DNA of the CDR3 is TGTGCCATCTCCGTCGGGGAATTGGGCTATGGCTACACCTTC.

The chain's CDR3 is CASSLSAQVRSYNEQFF. Written as DNA, the CDR3 is TGTGCCAGCAGTTTATCTGCGCAAGTTCGCTCCTACAATGAGCAGTTCTTC. This sequence joins TRBV27 and TRBJ2-1; D is unresolved. Germline V lookup: CDR1 MNHEY, CDR2 SMNVEV (reference sequence). This CDR3 has 17 residues. V was shortened by 0 bases and J by 0 bases, with 12 bases between the two germline ends.

The V call is TRBV15, the J call TRBJ2-5; 11 nucleotides agree with TRBD1. The CDR3 runs 16 residues. V shed 1 base, J shed 2 bases, and the junction held 3 bases outside the gene matches. Germline V lookup: CDR1 LNHNV, CDR2 YYDKDF (reference sequence). CDR3 in amino acids: CATSRARDRGQETQYF. The CDR3 coding sequence is TGTGCCACCAGCAGAGCCCGGGACAGGGGGCAAGAGACCCAGTACTTC.

This chain links TRBV7-2 with TRBJ1-5; 7 bases are shared with TRBD1. The CDR3 spans 13 residues. Germline CDR1 reads SGHTA; CDR2 reads FQGNSA. V trimming: 5 bases; J trimming: 6 bases; junction bases outside the gene matches: 4. The CDR3 region has the DNA TGTGCCAGCAGCCCAGGACAGGTTCAGCCCCAGCATTTT. Protein product: CASSPGQVQPQHF.

This sequence joins TRBV6-5 and TRBJ2-7; 7 bases are a match to TRBD2. The V gene's germline CDR1 is MNHEY and CDR2 SVGAGI. V trimming: 3 bases; J trimming: 6 bases; junction bases outside the gene matches: 11. There are 15 residues in the CDR3. The CDR3 region has the DNA TGTGCCAGCAGTTATGAAGGGAGGGCCGTAACCGAGCAGTACTTC. This encodes CASSYEGRAVTEQYF.

V is TRBV20-1 and J is TRBJ2-7; D is uncertain. The CDR3 totals 11 residues. Trimming pared 5 bases from V and 10 bases from J, leaving 15 bases between. From germline, CDR1 is DFQATT and CDR2 SNEGSKA (reference sequence). The CDR3 sequence: CSAPGSPYQYF. The CDR3 DNA is TGCAGTGCTCCGGGTTCCCCCTACCAGTACTTC.

This clone has more than one count but fewer than ten. This chain connects TRBV7-6 to TRBJ2-7; 16 positions agree with TRBD2. The V segment lost 4 bases and the J segment 3 bases; nucleotides outside the gene matches: 3. The CDR3 covers 16 residues. Germline loops: CDR1 SGHVS, CDR2 FNYEAQ. The CDR3 here is CASSSGLAGGVYEQYF. DNA of the CDR3: TGTGCCAGCAGCTCGGGACTAGCGGGGGGGGTCTACGAGCAGTACTTC.